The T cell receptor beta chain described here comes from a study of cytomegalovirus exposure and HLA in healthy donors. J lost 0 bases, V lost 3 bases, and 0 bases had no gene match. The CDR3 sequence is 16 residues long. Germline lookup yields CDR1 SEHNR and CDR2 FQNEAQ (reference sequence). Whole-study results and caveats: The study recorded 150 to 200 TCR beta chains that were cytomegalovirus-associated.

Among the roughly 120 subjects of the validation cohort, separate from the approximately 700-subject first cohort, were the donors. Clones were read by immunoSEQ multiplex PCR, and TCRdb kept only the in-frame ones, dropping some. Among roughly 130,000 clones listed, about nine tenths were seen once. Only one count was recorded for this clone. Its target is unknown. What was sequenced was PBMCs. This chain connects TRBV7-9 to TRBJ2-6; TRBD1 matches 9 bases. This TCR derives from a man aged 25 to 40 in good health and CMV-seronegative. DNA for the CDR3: TGTGCCAGCAGCTTGACAGGGGGCTCTGGGGCCAACGTCCTGACTTTC. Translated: CASSLTGGSGANVLTF.